This T cell receptor (beta chain) originates from a study of T-cell reconstitution after alpha-beta-depleted transplantation in children. The TCRbeta library was prepared with unique molecular identifiers. TCRdb processed the PCR reads anew with MiXCR; each CDR3 protein has one entry. Here the sample spans over 450,000 distinct CDR3 sequences, more than 9% being singletons. V shed 5 bases and J 8 bases; nucleotides not matched to a gene: 10. The CDR3 is 15 residues long. The chain combines TRBV12-3 or TRBV12-4 with TRBJ2-1; TRBD2 agrees at 9 bases. Here the sequenced sample was PBMCs, taken before TCRalphabeta/CD19-depleted stem cell transplant. This receptor was identified in a child aged 2 to 9 with inherited bone marrow failure, due to receive a stem cell transplant. The CDR3 region is CASSRPSGTTYEQFF. DNA of the CDR3: TGTGCCAGCAGTCGACCTAGCGGGACTACGTATGAGCAGTTCTTC.